Listed here is a single TCR beta chain. What it recognizes is unknown. This sample is part of a study of T-cell memory formation after mild COVID-19. Across the study: TCR clusters largely stayed donor specific.

The germline gives CDR1 SGHTA, CDR2 FQGNSA. The CDR3 contains 15 residues. Trimming stripped 5 bases from V and 0 bases from J, with 11 bases between. Study results and limitations: Confirmation of SARS-CoV-2 specificity was lacking for second-wave clones peaking day 37. Cross-reactive memory apparently joined, as some responding clones appeared in pre-infection memory.

TCRdb re-derived calls from the 5' RACE reads in MiXCR, one entry per CDR3 protein. The sample shows 450,000 or so distinct CDR3 sequences, around 20% of them seen only once. The receptor comes from an adult woman who had mild COVID-19 (a few samples of this study predate the infection). Cell type and time point are not known. The chain is built from TRBV7-2 and TRBJ1-3; D not resolved. Sequencing was performed on PBMCs or a T cell subset sorted from them (not recorded which). CDR3 in DNA: TGTGCCAGCAGCCTCCACTCGGGCTCTGGAAACACCATATATTTT. It is translated as CASSLHSGSGNTIYF.